The 20 T cell receptor gamma chains below come from one sample, sequenced in a study of Vδ1+ human thymocytes. The study, taken as a whole, reports: In the thymus, TRG and TRD repertoires looked highly polyclonal with Gaussian CDR3 lengths.

RNA was extracted from the cells and then reverse transcribed. CDR3 amplicons came from multiplex PCR with pooled V-gene forward and constant-region reverse primers. TCRdb re-identified clones in the multiplex PCR reads via CATT. The sample lists roughly 11,000 gamma-chain clones, more than 35% occurring once. These receptors lack a known antigen. Sequences were obtained from Vdelta1+ gamma-delta thymocytes from the thymus. Subset specified: FACS-sorted CD3+ TCRalphabeta- TCRVdelta1+ TCRVdelta2- thymocytes. The receptors here all came from a boy under two years old who had congenital heart surgery.

In its sample, this clone was seen a few times. The chain carries TRGV9 and TRGJ1 or TRGJ2. Germline lookup yields CDR1 GITISATS and CDR2 ISYDGTV (reference sequence). The ends lost 4 bases at V and 11 bases at J; junction bases unmatched: 8. The CDR3 has 11 residues. CDR3 in DNA: TGTGCCTTGTGGGACTGTAGCCAGAAACTCTTT. This translates into CALWDCSQKLF.

The J gene was recorded as TRGJ1 or TRGJ2; no V gene was called. The CDR3 runs 14 residues. CDR3 residues: CATWDGPFWYKKLF. The CDR3 nucleotides are TGTGCCACCTGGGATGGGCCGTTCTGGTATAAGAAACTCTTT.

The V gene is TRGV5, the J gene TRGJ1 or TRGJ2. TCRdb gives no J gene; it was assigned here by matching the DNA to germline. Per germline, CDR1 VINAFY and CDR2 YDVSNSKD. Trimming took 0 bases from V and 9 from J; bases not matched to a gene: 5. The CDR3 runs to 12 residues. DNA of the CDR3: TGTGCCACCTGGGACAGGCGGATTAAGAAACTCTTT. Translating it yields CATWDRRIKKLF.

V usage is TRGV8 and J usage is TRGJ1 or TRGJ2. TCRdb records no J gene; here it was assigned by comparing the DNA to germline. J lost 6 bases, V lost 4 bases, and 3 bases had no gene match. The CDR3 length is 11 residues. Germline assignment: CDR1 VENAVY and CDR2 YDSYNSRV. The DNA of the CDR3 is TGTGCCACCTGGGAAGCTTATAAGAAACTCTTT. Translation: CATWEAYKKLF.

The rearrangement joins TRGV9 to TRGJ1 or TRGJ2. No J segment appears in TCRdb, so it was assigned here by matching the sequence to germline. Unmatched junction bases numbered 8, after V lost 5 bases and J lost 4 bases. The CDR3 has 13 amino acids. Germline CDR1 reads GITISATS; CDR2 reads ISYDGTV (reference sequence). CDR3 protein: CALWVGHYYKKLF. The CDR3 DNA follows: TGTGCCTTGTGGGTTGGCCACTATTATAAGAAACTCTTT.

This clone was counted between two and nine times. The chain links TRGV9 to TRGJ1 or TRGJ2. CDR3 length equals 11 residues. J gave up 9 bases and V 2 bases, and 4 bases lay outside the gene matches. In germline, CDR1 is GITISATS, CDR2 ISYDGTV (reference sequence). CDR3 nucleotide sequence: TGTGCCTTGTGGGAGGGCTCTAAGAAACTCTTT. This gives the protein CALWEGSKKLF.

V gene TRGV5 combines with J gene TRGJ1 or TRGJ2. This CDR3 is built from 15 residues. J gave up 2 bases and V 0 bases, and 7 bases lay outside the gene matches. Germline-derived CDR1 and CDR2 are VINAFY and YDVSNSKD. The CDR3 protein is CATWDRPGYYYKKLF. The CDR3 DNA reads as TGTGCCACCTGGGACAGGCCGGGGTATTATTATAAGAAACTCTTT.

Regarding this clone: Germline and junction disagree at one end, which may indicate a read error. V gene TRGV8 combines with J gene TRGJP1. Germline V gene data show CDR1 as VENAVY and CDR2 as YDSYNSRV. CDR3 length: 14 residues. CDR3 bases: TGTGCCACCTGTGATATGGGCACTGGTTGGTTCAAGATATTT. This encodes CATCDMGTGWFKIF.

The V and J genes are TRGV9 and TRGJ1 or TRGJ2. Germline CDR1 and CDR2: GITISATS and ISYDGTV (reference sequence). The V and J ends lost 5 bases and 11 bases, in that order; junction bases with no gene match: 6. CDR3 length: 10 amino acids. The CDR3 DNA is TGTGCCTTGTGGGTAGGGCAGAAACTCTTT. It encodes CALWVGQKLF.

A few counts support this clone. This CDR3 is also generated by other DNA sequences in the sample. The genes are TRGV9 and TRGJ1 or TRGJ2. This CDR3 spans 14 amino acids. In germline, CDR1 is GITISATS, CDR2 ISYDGTV (reference sequence). Trimming removed 3 bases from V and 0 bases from J; junction bases left unmatched: 5. The CDR3 DNA reads TGTGCCTTGTGGGAGCTGGGGAATTATTATAAGAAACTCTTT. Translation gives CALWELGNYYKKLF.

No V gene call is available, although the J gene is TRGJ1 or TRGJ2. This CDR3 spans 14 amino acids. The DNA for the CDR3 is TGTGCCACCTTTGATGTAGGGGGTTATTATAAGAAACTCTTT. The encoded protein is CATFDVGGYYKKLF.

This sequence joins TRGV9 and TRGJ1 or TRGJ2. This CDR3 comprises 14 residues. CDR1 GITISATS and CDR2 ISYDGTV come from the germline V gene (reference sequence). The V segment lost 0 bases and the J segment 11 bases; nucleotides outside the gene matches: 13. CDR3 amino acids: CALWEVLPRGEKLF. CDR3 in DNA: TGTGCCTTGTGGGAGGTGTTGCCCCGAGGGGAGAAACTCTTT.

The genes are TRGV9 and TRGJ1 or TRGJ2. The length of the CDR3 is 16 residues. CDR1 GITISATS and CDR2 ISYDGTV come from the germline V gene (reference sequence). The J segment lost 3 bases and the V segment lost 0 bases, leaving 11 bases of the junction unmatched. This CDR3 reads CALWEVDSGIYYKKLF. The CDR3 DNA is TGTGCCTTGTGGGAGGTGGATAGTGGGATTTATTATAAGAAACTCTTT.

This clone was seen only a few times. The rearrangement uses TRGV9 and TRGJ1 or TRGJ2. Germline V gene sequence: CDR1 GITISATS, CDR2 ISYDGTV (reference sequence). Trimming removed 5 bases from V and 5 bases from J; junction bases left unmatched: 9. The CDR3 totals 13 residues. The DNA of the CDR3 is TGTGCCTTGTGGGGGCGAATGCATTATAAGAAACTCTTT. Translated, it gives CALWGRMHYKKLF.

This clone has a handful of counts. V is TRGV4 and J is TRGJP2. The CDR3 loop spans 13 amino acids. The ends lost 4 bases at V and 11 bases at J; junction bases unmatched: 10. Germline CDR1 and CDR2: EGSTGY and YDSYTSSV. This CDR3 reads CATWDRLSWIKTF. The CDR3, as DNA: TGTGCCACCTGGGACAGGCTATCCTGGATCAAGACGTTT.

The rearrangement links TRGV9 to TRGJ1 or TRGJ2. Here the J gene was assigned by germline matching of the DNA, as TCRdb has none. Germline loops: CDR1 GITISATS, CDR2 ISYDGTV (reference sequence). The CDR3 contains 13 residues. Trimming removed 2 bases from V and 2 bases from J; junction bases left unmatched: 3. The chain's CDR3 is CALWEADYYKKLF. The CDR3 coding sequence is TGTGCCTTGTGGGAGGCTGATTATTATAAGAAACTCTTT.

The chain is built from TRGV9 and TRGJP. V shed 5 bases and J 4 bases; nucleotides not matched to a gene: 5. The CDR3 loop spans 16 amino acids. From germline, CDR1 is GITISATS and CDR2 ISYDGTV (reference sequence). The CDR3 spells CALWVLQELGKKIKVF. CDR3 bases: TGTGCCTTGTGGGTCCTACAAGAGTTGGGCAAAAAAATCAAGGTATTT.

This clone has a handful of counts. The J gene is TRGJ1 or TRGJ2, the V gene TRGV4. V trimming: 2 bases; J trimming: 10 bases; junction bases outside the gene matches: 5. This CDR3 has 11 amino acids. Germline V lookup: CDR1 EGSTGY, CDR2 YDSYTSSV. CDR3 sequence (DNA): TGTGCCACCTGGGATGTCGCGAAGAAACTCTTT. This codes for CATWDVAKKLF.

This clone was recorded a few times. This CDR3 is also generated by other DNA sequences in the sample. The chain combines TRGV8 with TRGJ1 or TRGJ2. J gave up 8 bases and V 3 bases, and 4 bases lay outside the gene matches. Germline V CDR1 and CDR2: VENAVY, YDSYNSRV. The CDR3 runs 11 residues. The CDR3 loop is CATWDSDKKLF. CDR3 in DNA: TGTGCCACCTGGGATTCAGATAAGAAACTCTTT.

Of note for this clone: The sample contains more than one DNA sequence encoding this CDR3. The chain employs TRGV3 and TRGJ1 or TRGJ2. The germline V gene has CDR1 VTNTFY and CDR2 YDVSTARD (reference sequence). This CDR3 has 14 residues. With V trimmed by 0 bases and J by 2 bases, 4 bases remained unmatched. In DNA form, the CDR3 reads TGTGCCACCTGGGACAGGCCCGATTATTATAAGAAACTCTTT. The encoded protein is CATWDRPDYYKKLF.